Each of the 5 T cell receptor beta chains below was sequenced from the same sample in a study of naive and memory T cell subsets (dated by TCRdb to 2017 to 2019). Study-wide conclusions, independent of this receptor: A few larger clonotypes were found in naive repertoires, especially CD8, and these larger clonotypes were possibly memory cells re-expressing CD45RA.

The library came from UMI-ligation and nested PCR. Sequencing relied on an Illumina MiSeq. The beta constant-region primer consisted of an equimolar mixture of two oligonucleotides that together covered TRBC1 and TRBC2. Four rounds of PCR, combining the SP2 primer with nested alpha and beta constant-region primers, were used to amplify the ligated cDNA. The public reads were run again by TCRdb, first through fastp at Q25 and then through MiXCR, and only productive beta chains were kept. Rows matching on CDR3 protein sequence are summarized as one entry with the most common DNA and genes. A total of over 80,000 distinct CDR3 sequences appear in this sample, about 11% of them only once. The ten most abundant clones make up 0.13% of the sample. These receptors lack a known antigen. The source material was naive CD4+ T cells from blood. Per the publication, the cell subset or site label means: naive T cells, CD45RA high CD27+. These receptors all stem from a human donor in good health.

V usage is TRBV12-3 or TRBV12-4 and J usage is TRBJ2-7; D is uncertain. The CDR3 consists of 14 residues. Trimming cost V 3 bases and J 5 bases, with 14 bases left between them. CDR3 region: CASSFGLAGNEQYF. The CDR3 DNA reads TGTGCCAGCAGTTTCGGGTTAGCTGGCAACGAGCAGTACTTC.

This clonotype occurred a few times. The chain employs TRBV7-9 and TRBJ2-4; the D is unclear. The germline V and J ends were trimmed by 0 bases and 9 bases, with 9 bases remaining between them. The CDR3 has 13 amino acids. Germline V gene data show CDR1 as SEHNR and CDR2 as FQNEAQ (reference sequence). The CDR3 DNA sequence: TGTGCCAGCAGCTTAGCAGGGATCCCCATTCAGTACTTC. This sequence encodes CASSLAGIPIQYF.

The table lists this clonotype with many counts. The genes are TRBV24-1 and TRBJ2-5, with 7 bases that match TRBD1. The CDR3 has 14 amino acids. Germline V gives CDR1 KGHDR, CDR2 SFDVKD. The V and J ends lost 0 bases and 4 bases, in that order; junction bases with no gene match: 1. The CDR3 DNA follows: TGTGCCACCAGTGATTTGAGACAGGGAGAGACCCAGTACTTC. This sequence encodes CATSDLRQGETQYF.

This clonotype occurred a few times. J is TRBJ2-1 and V is TRBV28; D may correspond to TRBD1 or TRBD2 (7 bases each). The CDR3 totals 16 residues. Germline V gene data show CDR1 as MDHEN and CDR2 as SYDVKM. Trimming removed 2 bases at V and 10 bases at J, with 21 bases between. The CDR3 region has the DNA TGTGCCAGCAGTTTAGGCTGGGGGCGCCAGGGGGGGGAGCAGTTCTTC. It encodes CASSLGWGRQGGEQFF.

The table lists this clonotype with many counts. The chain links TRBV20-1 to TRBJ1-5, with D unclear. Germline V gives CDR1 DFQATT, CDR2 SNEGSKA (reference sequence). The CDR3 is 13 amino acids. Trimming stripped 2 bases from V and 3 bases from J, with 8 bases between. The CDR3 nucleotides are TGCAGTGCTAGAAGCGACACCAATCAGCCCCAGCATTTT. It specifies CSARSDTNQPQHF.